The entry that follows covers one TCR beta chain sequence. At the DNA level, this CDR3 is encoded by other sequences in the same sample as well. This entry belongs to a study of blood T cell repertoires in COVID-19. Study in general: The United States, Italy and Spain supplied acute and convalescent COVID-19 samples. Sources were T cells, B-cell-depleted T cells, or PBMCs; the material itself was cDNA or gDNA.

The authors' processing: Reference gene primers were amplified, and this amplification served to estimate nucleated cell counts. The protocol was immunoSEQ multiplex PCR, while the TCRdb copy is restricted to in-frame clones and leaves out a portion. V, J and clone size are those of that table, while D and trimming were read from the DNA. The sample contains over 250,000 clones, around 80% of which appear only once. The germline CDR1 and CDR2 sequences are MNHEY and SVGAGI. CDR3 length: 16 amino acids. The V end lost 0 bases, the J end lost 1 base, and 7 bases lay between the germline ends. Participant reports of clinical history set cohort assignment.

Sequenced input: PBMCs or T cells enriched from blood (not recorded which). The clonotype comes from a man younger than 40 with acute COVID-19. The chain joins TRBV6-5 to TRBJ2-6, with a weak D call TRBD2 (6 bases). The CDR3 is CASSYSGGSGANVLTF. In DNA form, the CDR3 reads TGTGCCAGCAGTTACTCCGGGGGATCTGGGGCCAACGTCCTGACTTTC.